The rows below give T cell receptor beta chains drawn from one sample of a study of human thymus T cells. TCRdb keeps only in-frame clones here, not all; method: immunoSEQ multiplex PCR. The sample shows roughly 120,000 clones, around 94% of them seen only once. The sample was thymus tissue. The source is a boy younger than two with a congenital heart defect but otherwise immunologically healthy. Both conserved end residues are part of each CDR3. D genes are given only for firm matches. Clone size is given for some rows only: seen once, a few or many times, or a class if the clone is expanded.

D: -
size: once
V: TRBV19
J: TRBJ1-6
DNA: TGTGCCAGTAGTATACCTGGGACGACGGGGTCACCCCTCCACTTT
CDR3: CASSIPGTTGSPLHF

D: TRBD1
size: -
V: TRBV15
J: TRBJ1-1
DNA: TGTGCCACCGCTACCGGGACAGGGTCCCGGACTGAAGCTTTCTTT
CDR3: CATATGTGSRTEAFF

D: TRBD1
size: -
V: TRBV6-1
J: TRBJ1-5
DNA: TGTGCCAGCAGTGAGGGGACAGGGAGCAATCAGCCCCAGCATTTT
CDR3: CASSEGTGSNQPQHF

D: -
size: -
V: TRBV7-2
J: TRBJ2-3
DNA: TGTGCCAGCAGCTCGCTAGATCTCACAGATACGCAGTATTTT
CDR3: CASSSLDLTDTQYF

D: TRBD1
size: -
V: TRBV19
J: TRBJ2-4
DNA: TGTGCCAGTGGACCCGGGACAGGCAAAAACATTCAGTACTTC
CDR3: CASGPGTGKNIQYF

D: -
size: once
V: TRBV5-1
J: TRBJ1-2
DNA: TGCGCCAGCAGCTTGGCCCGGGGACCTAACTATGGCTACACCTTC
CDR3: CASSLARGPNYGYTF

D: TRBD2
size: -
V: TRBV6-5
J: TRBJ2-7
DNA: TGTGCCAGCAGTTACCGGACTAGCGGTTCAGACTACGAGCAGTACTTC
CDR3: CASSYRTSGSDYEQYF

D: -
size: -
V: TRBV5-4
J: TRBJ2-7
DNA: TGTGCCAGCAGCTTGGTACAGGGCTACGAGCAGTACTTC
CDR3: CASSLVQGYEQYF

D: -
size: -
V: TRBV9
J: TRBJ2-7
DNA: TGTGCCAGCAGCGTAGAGGGACGGTCCTACGAGCAGTACTTC
CDR3: CASSVEGRSYEQYF

D: -
size: few
V: TRBV2
J: TRBJ1-1
DNA: TGTGCCAGCAGTGAAATGCTGGTGGCTTTCTTT
CDR3: CASSEMLVAFF

D: -
size: -
V: TRBV6-5
J: TRBJ2-7
DNA: TGTGCCAGCAGTTACGGGCCAACCAACGAGCAGTACTTC
CDR3: CASSYGPTNEQYF

D: TRBD2
size: -
V: TRBV9
J: TRBJ2-5
DNA: TGTGCCAGCAGCGTAAGACTAGCGTGGGAGACCCAGTACTTC
CDR3: CASSVRLAWETQYF

D: TRBD1
size: -
V: TRBV28
J: TRBJ1-4
DNA: TGTGCCAGCACCCATTTGGGGGGGGGACAGGGTGTAGAAAAACTGTTTTTT
CDR3: CASTHLGGGQGVEKLFF

D: -
size: few
V: TRBV11-2
J: TRBJ2-6
DNA: TGTGCCAGCAGCTTTTCAGGGTCTGGGGCCAACGTCCTGACTTTC
CDR3: CASSFSGSGANVLTF

D: TRBD2
size: -
V: TRBV4-2
J: TRBJ2-7
DNA: TGTGCCAGCAGCCAAGAGGTACAGCGGGGGGGTTATACCTACGAGCAGTACTTC
CDR3: CASSQEVQRGGYTYEQYF

D: -
size: few
V: TRBV12-5
J: TRBJ2-7
DNA: TGTGCTAGTGGCCGGCCGGGCCAGGGCGAGCAGTACTTC
CDR3: CASGRPGQGEQYF

D: TRBD1
size: -
V: TRBV5-1
J: TRBJ1-1
DNA: TGCGCCAGCAGCCCCAGTCAGGGGGTCTTATCCCAGAACACTGAAGCTTTCTTT
CDR3: CASSPSQGVLSQNTEAFF

D: -
size: -
V: TRBV30
J: TRBJ1-2
DNA: TGTGCCTTGGGTTTCAGGGAGAACTATGGCTACACCTTC
CDR3: CALGFRENYGYTF

D: -
size: -
V: TRBV12-5
J: TRBJ2-5
DNA: TGTGCTAGTGCCTTGTACCAAGAGACCCAGTACTTC
CDR3: CASALYQETQYF